This passage covers 16 T cell receptor beta chains from one sample sequenced in a study of T cell repertoires in cytomegalovirus infection. TCRdb passed the reads through MiXCR, listing each CDR3 protein once. The sample has a few hundred thousand distinct CDR3 sequences, about 15% seen once. Sequenced: CD8+ T cells from PBMCs. All receptors come from a human donor in good health (CMV status not recorded). Some clones in this sample may be carry-over from other donors' samples.

The sample holds many counts of this clonotype. A read error may account for a junction end that differs from germline. The DNA for the CDR3 is TGTGCTAGCAGCTTGACGCTAAGCGATGAGCAGTTCTTC. Translated, it gives CASSLTLSDEQFF. The chain joins TRBV7-7 to TRBJ2-1; no clear D gene. Looked up from germline, CDR1 is SSHAT and CDR2 is FNYEAQ (reference sequence). The CDR3 is 13 residues long. Full variable domain (rest looked up from reference TRBV7-7 and TRBJ2-1): GAGVSQSPRYKVTKRGQDVTLRCDPISSHATLYWYQQALGQGPEFLTYFNYEAQPDKSGLPSDRFSAERPEGSISTLTIQRTEQRDSAMYRCASSLTLSDEQFFGPGTRLTVL.

This clonotype was seen a few times. This sequence joins TRBV4-3 and TRBJ2-1; 8 bases match TRBD1. The J segment lost 10 bases and the V segment lost 2 bases, leaving 4 bases of the junction unmatched. Germline lookup yields CDR1 LGHNA and CDR2 YSLEER. CDR3 length: 13 amino acids. The DNA for the CDR3 is TGCGCCAGCAGCCAAACAGGGGGTCGCGAGCAGTTCTTC. As protein: CASSQTGGREQFF.

At least ten counts were recorded for this clonotype. The chain employs TRBV7-6 and TRBJ2-2, with D uncertain. The germline V and J ends were trimmed by 2 bases and 6 bases, with 4 bases remaining between them. Germline CDR1 and CDR2: SGHVS and FNYEAQ. The CDR3 is 12 amino acids. CDR3 region: CASSLFSGELFF. The DNA of the CDR3 is TGTGCCAGCAGCTTATTCTCCGGGGAGCTGTTTTTT.

This clonotype has at least ten counts. CDR3 DNA sequence: TGTGCCAGCAGCCGCGGACTAGCGGGGACCACCTACGAGCAGTACTTC. Its translation: CASSRGLAGTTYEQYF. The genes are TRBV7-6 and TRBJ2-7; TRBD2 agrees at 12 bases. Germline V CDR1 and CDR2: SGHVS, FNYEAQ. The CDR3 length is 16 residues. V gave up 5 bases and J gave up 2 bases; unmatched junction bases: 7.

The chain is built from TRBV2 and TRBJ1-2; D unclear. V was trimmed by 5 bases and J by 10 bases, leaving 20 bases between them. The germline V gene has CDR1 SNHLY and CDR2 FYNNEI. The CDR3 loop spans 14 amino acids. The CDR3 nucleotides are TGTGCCAGCAGTTTCTCCCAACCCGGTGATGACTACACCTTC. Its protein product is CASSFSQPGDDYTF.

This clonotype has at least ten counts. This rearrangement joins TRBV6-1 to TRBJ2-7; the D gene is possibly TRBD2 (6 bases). The CDR3 consists of 15 residues. CDR1 and CDR2 (germline): MNHNS, SASEGT. Trimming removed 4 bases from V and 2 bases from J, with 15 bases in between. The CDR3 loop reads CASSGLVDFPYEQYF. The CDR3 nucleotides read TGTGCCAGCAGTGGACTAGTGGATTTCCCCTACGAGCAGTACTTC.

The rearrangement uses TRBV18 and TRBJ2-5, with TRBD2 matching over 7 bases. The CDR3 is made up of 15 amino acids. With 2 bases clipped from V and 3 bases from J, the junction kept 6 bases outside the gene matches. Germline CDR1 KGHSH, CDR2 LQKENI. The CDR3 sequence is CASSPGGLAEETQYF. The CDR3 DNA follows: TGTGCCAGCTCACCAGGCGGTCTAGCGGAAGAGACCCAGTACTTC.

The chain uses TRBV6-2 or TRBV6-3 and TRBJ2-1, with 8 nucleotides matching TRBD2. This CDR3 comprises 17 residues. Germline assignment: CDR1 MNHEY and CDR2 SVGEGT. V was clipped by 0 bases and J by 2 bases; unmatched bases: 6. This CDR3 is CASSYSIGGGPYNEQFF. CDR3 nucleotide sequence: TGTGCCAGCAGTTACTCGATCGGCGGGGGGCCCTACAATGAGCAGTTCTTC.

The rearrangement links TRBV10-2 to TRBJ2-1, with D possibly matching TRBD1 (5 bases). This CDR3 is built from 17 residues. Trimming cost V 6 bases and J 4 bases, with 22 bases left between them. CDR1 is WSHSY and CDR2 is SAAADI in the germline V gene. This chain's CDR3 is CASRDPPDSIQYNEQFF. CDR3 sequence (DNA): TGCGCCAGCAGAGACCCTCCTGACAGTATCCAGTACAATGAGCAGTTCTTC.

This clonotype was counted ten times or more. V usage is TRBV7-2 and J usage is TRBJ1-4; D is possibly TRBD1 (6 bases). This CDR3 comprises 15 residues. Germline CDR1 is SGHTA and CDR2 is FQGNSA. V was clipped by 5 bases and J by 5 bases, with 15 bases between them. CDR3 DNA sequence: TGTGCCAGCAGCCTGAGGGGGGGCCTGAATGAAAAACTGTTTTTT. Its translation is CASSLRGGLNEKLFF.

This clonotype was recorded only once. This sequence joins TRBV29-1 and TRBJ1-1; D unclear. CDR1 and CDR2 (germline): SQVTM, ANQGSEA. The V end was cut by 4 bases, the J end by 4 bases, with 10 bases between. This CDR3 region has 12 residues. The CDR3 protein is CSVGRVGTEAFF. The CDR3 nucleotides read TGCAGCGTTGGGAGGGTTGGCACTGAAGCTTTCTTT.

This chain connects TRBV12-5 to TRBJ2-7; no firm D call. This CDR3 is 14 amino acids long. Germline CDR1 LGHNT, CDR2 FRNRAP. Trimming removed 3 bases at V and 1 base at J, with 10 bases between. CDR3 DNA: TGTGCTAGTGGTTTTGCGGTCGGGTCCTACGAGCAGTACTTC. Translation gives CASGFAVGSYEQYF.

This clonotype showed up many times. This sequence joins TRBV6-1 and TRBJ1-3; D is perhaps TRBD1 (5 bases). The V gene lost 3 bases and the J gene lost 3 bases, with 12 bases spanning the gap. Germline CDR1 and CDR2: MNHNS and SASEGT. The CDR3 covers 15 residues. CDR3: CASSDLGVGGNTIYF. As DNA, the CDR3 is TGTGCCAGCAGTGATCTGGGGGTAGGTGGAAACACCATATATTTT.

This clonotype has just a few counts. This chain links TRBV28 with TRBJ2-1; 13 nucleotides match TRBD2. Trimming at V came to 8 bases and at J to 7 bases, leaving 14 bases not matched to a gene. The germline V gene encodes CDR1 MDHEN and CDR2 SYDVKM. The CDR3 loop spans 17 amino acids. CDR3 in DNA: TGTGCCAGCTCATCCCCTTCACTAGCGGGGGGGCGGAATGAGCAGTTCTTC. Protein product: CASSSPSLAGGRNEQFF.

The V gene is TRBV6-8, the J gene TRBJ1-2; 8 nucleotides line up with TRBD1. The CDR3 is made up of 16 amino acids. V dropped 3 bases and J dropped 8; count of bases not matched to a gene: 14. The germline V gene has CDR1 MNHGY and CDR2 SAAAGT. The DNA for the CDR3 is TGTGCCAGCAGTTATCAGGCCTCTTTCCGACAGGGGGGCTACACCTTC. Protein sequence: CASSYQASFRQGGYTF.

The chain is built from TRBV2 and TRBJ2-7; 7 bases match TRBD2. The germline V gene encodes CDR1 SNHLY and CDR2 FYNNEI. V was clipped by 7 bases and J by 3 bases; unmatched bases: 12. This CDR3 has 15 amino acids. CDR3 sequence (DNA): TGTGCCAGCATCACGGGGGGTGTGGAGGGCTACGAGCAGTACTTC. It translates to CASITGGVEGYEQYF.